Following are 2 T cell receptor beta chains from one sample sequenced in a study of CD8+CD57+ T cells in acquired aplastic anemia. TCR beta VDJ and CDR3 were profiled, and genomic DNA was the template. Each CDR3 protein gets one entry after TCRdb re-called the reads with MiXCR. Of more than 250,000 distinct CDR3 sequences in the sample, 45% to 65% were seen once. The source material was sorted CD4+, CD8+, or CD8+CD57+ T cells (not recorded which) from PBMCs. Source of these receptors: a human donor with severe aplastic anemia or a healthy control (not recorded which).

The J gene is TRBJ2-2, the V gene TRBV24-1, with TRBD2 identical over 8 bases. The CDR3 totals 18 residues. The junction had 10 bases not matched to a gene; V was cut back by 2 bases and J by 3 bases. Germline V lookup: CDR1 KGHDR, CDR2 SFDVKD. CDR3 in DNA: TGTGCCACCAGTGATTATCCTTCCGCGGGAGGTTACACCGGGGAGCTGTTTTTT. Translation: CATSDYPSAGGYTGELFF.

The J gene is TRBJ1-2, the V gene TRBV7-2; the D is unclear. Trimming took 4 bases from V and 4 from J, leaving 7 bases between them. The CDR3 consists of 12 residues. From germline, CDR1 is SGHTA and CDR2 FQGNSA. DNA for the CDR3: TGTGCCAGCAGCTCGGAAATCTATGGCTACACCTTC. It codes for CASSSEIYGYTF.